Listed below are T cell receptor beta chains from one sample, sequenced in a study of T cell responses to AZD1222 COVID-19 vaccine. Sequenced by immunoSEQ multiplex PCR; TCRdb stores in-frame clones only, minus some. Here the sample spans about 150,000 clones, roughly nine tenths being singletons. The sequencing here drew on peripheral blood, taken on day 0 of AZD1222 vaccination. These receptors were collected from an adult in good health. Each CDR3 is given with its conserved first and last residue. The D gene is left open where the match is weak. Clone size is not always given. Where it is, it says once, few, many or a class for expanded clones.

DNA: TGTGCCAGTAGTATATCAGCGGGAGGTGAAGCTTTCTTT
CDR3: CASSISAGGEAFF
size: NA
J: TRBJ1-1
D: NA
V: TRBV19
length: 13

DNA: TGTGCCAGTCGGACAGCAGAATGGTCACCCCTCCACTTT
CDR3: CASRTAEWSPLHF
size: NA
J: TRBJ1-6
D: NA
V: TRBV6-5
length: 13

DNA: TGTGCCAGTAAGTCCGAAGCAGGTAGCAATCAGCCCCAGCATTTT
CDR3: CASKSEAGSNQPQHF
size: NA
J: TRBJ1-5
D: NA
V: TRBV19
length: 15

DNA: TGCGCCAGCAGCTTAAAACTAGCGGGGGAGACCCAGTACTTC
CDR3: CASSLKLAGETQYF
size: NA
J: TRBJ2-5
D: TRBD2
V: TRBV5-1
length: 14

DNA: TGTGCCAGCAGCAAAGGTGGTCCAGGGGGCTGCAATCAGCCCCAGCATTTT
CDR3: CASSKGGPGGCNQPQHF
size: NA
J: TRBJ1-5
D: NA
V: TRBV21-1
length: 17

DNA: TGTGCCAGCAGCCTTCGCCCAGCCGATCAGCCCCAGCATTTT
CDR3: CASSLRPADQPQHF
size: NA
J: TRBJ1-5
D: NA
V: TRBV7-2
length: 14

DNA: TGTGCCAGCAGGGCACCTGGCAGGGGGGGAGGTGGTGGGTTCTTT
CDR3: CASRAPGRGGGGGFF
size: NA
J: TRBJ1-1
D: TRBD1
V: TRBV28
length: 15

DNA: TGCGCCAGCAGCTTTAGACAGGGAGGGATGAACACTGAAGCTTTCTTT
CDR3: CASSFRQGGMNTEAFF
size: NA
J: TRBJ1-1
D: TRBD1
V: TRBV5-1
length: 16

DNA: TGTGCCAGCAGCTTAGGACTAGCGGGCTACGAGCAGTACTTC
CDR3: CASSLGLAGYEQYF
size: NA
J: TRBJ2-7
D: TRBD2
V: TRBV7-6
length: 14

DNA: TGTGCCAGCAGTCCTCGGGGTTCTCGGACTGAAGCTTTCTTT
CDR3: CASSPRGSRTEAFF
size: NA
J: TRBJ1-1
D: NA
V: TRBV5-4
length: 14

DNA: TGTGCCATCAGTGAGGTTTCAGGGGGCTTGGGTCGTTCGGAGCAGTTCTTC
CDR3: CAISEVSGGLGRSEQFF
size: NA
J: TRBJ2-1
D: TRBD1
V: TRBV10-3
length: 17

DNA: TGTGCCAGTAACACTGCCGGGGTAGGCCAAGAGACCCAGTACTTC
CDR3: CASNTAGVGQETQYF
size: NA
J: TRBJ2-5
D: NA
V: TRBV19
length: 15

DNA: TGCGCCAGCAGCTCCGACAGGGGAGCAGATACGCAGTATTTT
CDR3: CASSSDRGADTQYF
size: NA
J: TRBJ2-3
D: TRBD1
V: TRBV5-1
length: 14

DNA: TGCGCCAGCAGCCAAGTGCCGGGACAGCGTTCCTACGAGCAGTACTTC
CDR3: CASSQVPGQRSYEQYF
size: NA
J: TRBJ2-7
D: TRBD1
V: TRBV4-1
length: 16

DNA: TGTGCCAGCTCACTCAACAGCTTGAGCTCCTACGAGCAGTACTTC
CDR3: CASSLNSLSSYEQYF
size: NA
J: TRBJ2-7
D: NA
V: TRBV18
length: 15

DNA: TGTGCCAGCAGCCCCAGGGGATCGGGTGGCTACACCTTC
CDR3: CASSPRGSGGYTF
size: NA
J: TRBJ1-2
D: NA
V: TRBV12-3/TRBV12-4
length: 13

DNA: TGTGCCAGCAGCTTTTATAGGACGGAAACAGATACGCAGTATTTT
CDR3: CASSFYRTETDTQYF
size: NA
J: TRBJ2-3
D: NA
V: TRBV7-9
length: 15

DNA: TGTGCCAGCAGTGAGCGAGACAGGGTCGGGAACACTGAAGCTTTCTTT
CDR3: CASSERDRVGNTEAFF
size: NA
J: TRBJ1-1
D: TRBD1
V: TRBV2
length: 16

DNA: TGTGCCAGCAGTGAACTGGTTTCTGGGGAGACCCAGTACTTC
CDR3: CASSELVSGETQYF
size: NA
J: TRBJ2-5
D: NA
V: TRBV2
length: 14

DNA: TGTGCCACCCTAGGCTTATCCACAGATACGCAGTATTTT
CDR3: CATLGLSTDTQYF
size: NA
J: TRBJ2-3
D: NA
V: TRBV5-4
length: 13

DNA: TGTGCCAGCAGTTATGGGGGAGAGAGTTCACCCCTCCACTTT
CDR3: CASSYGGESSPLHF
size: NA
J: TRBJ1-6
D: NA
V: TRBV6-6
length: 14

DNA: TGCAGCGTTAAAGATCGGGACCAGTACTTC
CDR3: CSVKDRDQYF
size: NA
J: TRBJ2-5
D: NA
V: TRBV29-1
length: 10

DNA: TGTGCCAGCAGCTTATCTGCTAGCGGCTCCTACGAGCAGTACTTC
CDR3: CASSLSASGSYEQYF
size: NA
J: TRBJ2-7
D: TRBD2
V: TRBV7-9
length: 15

DNA: TGCAGTGCTAGTCAAAACCCCTATGGCTACACCTTC
CDR3: CSASQNPYGYTF
size: NA
J: TRBJ1-2
D: NA
V: TRBV20-1
length: 12

DNA: TGTGCCAGCAGCTTGGGGGGGCTGAACACTGAAGCTTTCTTT
CDR3: CASSLGGLNTEAFF
size: NA
J: TRBJ1-1
D: NA
V: TRBV7-9
length: 14

DNA: TGTGCCAGCAGTAACACGGGAGGACCAAACTCCTACGAGCAGTACTTC
CDR3: CASSNTGGPNSYEQYF
size: NA
J: TRBJ2-7
D: TRBD2
V: TRBV6-6
length: 16

DNA: TGTGCCAGCAGTAGGGGGACAGGGTTTAGGGATGAGCAGTTCTTC
CDR3: CASSRGTGFRDEQFF
size: NA
J: TRBJ2-1
D: TRBD1
V: TRBV6-2/TRBV6-3
length: 15

DNA: TGTGCCAGCAGTTTTGGGGGGACAGGGAGTTCACCCCTCCACTTT
CDR3: CASSFGGTGSSPLHF
size: NA
J: TRBJ1-6
D: TRBD1
V: TRBV27
length: 15

DNA: TGTGCCAGCAGCATAGGTACAAACTCTGGAAACACCATATATTTT
CDR3: CASSIGTNSGNTIYF
size: NA
J: TRBJ1-3
D: NA
V: TRBV7-3
length: 15

DNA: TGTGCCAGCAGCTTAGCACTAGCGGGCGAACTCTACGAGCAGTACTTC
CDR3: CASSLALAGELYEQYF
size: NA
J: TRBJ2-7
D: TRBD2
V: TRBV7-6
length: 16

DNA: TGTGCCAGCAGTTTCTACCAGGGGATCGAAAAACTGTTTTTT
CDR3: CASSFYQGIEKLFF
size: NA
J: TRBJ1-4
D: NA
V: TRBV28
length: 14

DNA: TGTGCCAGCAGCGCACTAGCGTTAAGCGTGAATGAGCAGTTCTTC
CDR3: CASSALALSVNEQFF
size: NA
J: TRBJ2-1
D: TRBD2
V: TRBV7-2
length: 15

DNA: TGTGCCAGCAGTGCCATGGCGGGAGGTTCCTCCTACGAGCAGTACTTC
CDR3: CASSAMAGGSSYEQYF
size: NA
J: TRBJ2-7
D: TRBD2
V: TRBV6-1
length: 16

DNA: TGTGCCAGCAGCGTAGGGGCAGGTGGATCACCCCTCCACTTT
CDR3: CASSVGAGGSPLHF
size: NA
J: TRBJ1-6
D: NA
V: TRBV9
length: 14

DNA: TGTGCCAGCAGCTTATGGCGGGGAGTAGCGGGCGAAAAACTGTTTTTT
CDR3: CASSLWRGVAGEKLFF
size: NA
J: TRBJ1-4
D: NA
V: TRBV5-8
length: 16

DNA: TGTGCCAGCAGCATTGGAGGACAAGGGCAGCCCCAGCATTTT
CDR3: CASSIGGQGQPQHF
size: NA
J: TRBJ1-5
D: NA
V: TRBV9
length: 14

DNA: TGTGCCAGCAGTTACTCTCGGGGGGCGGTCGACTATGGCTACACCTTC
CDR3: CASSYSRGAVDYGYTF
size: NA
J: TRBJ1-2
D: NA
V: TRBV6-6
length: 16

DNA: TGTGCCAGCAGTTACTCGAGGCAGGCCGGAAGTAATGGCTACACCTTC
CDR3: CASSYSRQAGSNGYTF
size: NA
J: TRBJ1-2
D: NA
V: TRBV6-2/TRBV6-3
length: 16

DNA: TGTGCCAGTAGTCCCGGGGGACAGGGCAACTACAATGAGCAGTTCTTC
CDR3: CASSPGGQGNYNEQFF
size: once
J: TRBJ2-1
D: TRBD1
V: TRBV19
length: 16

DNA: TGTGCCAGCAGCCGCGAGTGGGGGACAGGCAGCTATGGCTACACCTTC
CDR3: CASSREWGTGSYGYTF
size: NA
J: TRBJ1-2
D: TRBD1
V: TRBV7-2
length: 16

DNA: TGCAGCGCCCGGGGGGGGACGAACTATGGCTACACCTTC
CDR3: CSARGGTNYGYTF
size: NA
J: TRBJ1-2
D: NA
V: TRBV29-1
length: 13

DNA: TGTGCCTGGGGGGTTCTCCCGGGGGCCGGGGAGCTGTTTTTT
CDR3: CAWGVLPGAGELFF
size: NA
J: TRBJ2-2
D: NA
V: TRBV30
length: 14

DNA: TGTGCCAGCAGGCCCGGACAGGGGGCAAATGGCTACACCTTC
CDR3: CASRPGQGANGYTF
size: once
J: TRBJ1-2
D: TRBD1
V: TRBV28
length: 14

DNA: TGTGCCAGCAGTTTTATAGAGACCCAGTACTTC
CDR3: CASSFIETQYF
size: NA
J: TRBJ2-5
D: NA
V: TRBV12-3/TRBV12-4
length: 11

DNA: TGTGCCAGCCTAAGAGGGGGACAGGCGAACACCGGGGAGCTGTTTTTT
CDR3: CASLRGGQANTGELFF
size: NA
J: TRBJ2-2
D: TRBD1
V: TRBV28
length: 16

DNA: TGTGCCAGCAGCTTTGCGGACAGGGGCCCTCATCAGCCCCAGCATTTT
CDR3: CASSFADRGPHQPQHF
size: NA
J: TRBJ1-5
D: TRBD1
V: TRBV7-9
length: 16

DNA: TGTGCCAGCAGCTTAGGTGCCATCGTATCCCAAGAGACCCAGTACTTC
CDR3: CASSLGAIVSQETQYF
size: NA
J: TRBJ2-5
D: NA
V: TRBV13
length: 16

DNA: TGTGCCAGCTTCCGGGACAGGGGGCCCTACGAGCAGTACTTC
CDR3: CASFRDRGPYEQYF
size: NA
J: TRBJ2-7
D: TRBD1
V: TRBV2
length: 14

DNA: TGTGCCAGCAGTTTAACGATCTTGGGAACGGCTGAAGCTTTCTTT
CDR3: CASSLTILGTAEAFF
size: NA
J: TRBJ1-1
D: NA
V: TRBV28
length: 15

DNA: TGCGCCAGCAGCTTTCGGTGGGGGAATGAGCAGTTCTTC
CDR3: CASSFRWGNEQFF
size: once
J: TRBJ2-1
D: NA
V: TRBV5-1
length: 13

DNA: TGTGCCAGCAGCCAAGGAGGGACAGGGGCATCACCCCTCCACTTT
CDR3: CASSQGGTGASPLHF
size: NA
J: TRBJ1-6
D: TRBD1
V: TRBV3-1/TRBV3-2
length: 15

DNA: TGCAGCCCGTTGATCGGGTACCAAGAGACCCAGTACTTC
CDR3: CSPLIGYQETQYF
size: NA
J: TRBJ2-5
D: NA
V: TRBV29-1
length: 13

DNA: TGTGCCAGCAGTCGACAGGGGGCGCGGGAGACCCAGTACTTC
CDR3: CASSRQGARETQYF
size: NA
J: TRBJ2-5
D: TRBD1
V: TRBV7-2
length: 14

DNA: TGTGCCAGCAGCTTAGAGGGGCAGGGGTCCTCCTACGAGCAGTACTTC
CDR3: CASSLEGQGSSYEQYF
size: NA
J: TRBJ2-7
D: NA
V: TRBV7-9
length: 16

DNA: TGTGCCAGCAGCAAACGGGACTTAAATATACTAGCCAAAAACATTCAGTACTTC
CDR3: CASSKRDLNILAKNIQYF
size: NA
J: TRBJ2-4
D: NA
V: TRBV9
length: 18

DNA: TGTGCCAGCAGTTACGGTGGGAAGGCCGGGGAGCTGTTTTTT
CDR3: CASSYGGKAGELFF
size: few
J: TRBJ2-2
D: NA
V: TRBV6-5
length: 14

DNA: TGTGCCAGCAAATCCCTAAGACAGGGCTCCTACGAGCAGTACTTC
CDR3: CASKSLRQGSYEQYF
size: few
J: TRBJ2-7
D: TRBD1
V: TRBV11-2
length: 15

DNA: TGTGCCAGCAGCTTAGGAAGAGGTGGGGGCACTGAAGCTTTCTTT
CDR3: CASSLGRGGGTEAFF
size: few
J: TRBJ1-1
D: NA
V: TRBV7-9
length: 15

DNA: TGTGCCAGCAGTTTATGGGGAGGGGGCCTAGGACAGCCCCAGCATTTT
CDR3: CASSLWGGGLGQPQHF
size: NA
J: TRBJ1-5
D: TRBD1
V: TRBV28
length: 16

DNA: TGTGCCAGCACCCTCCCCACTAACTATGGCTACACCTTC
CDR3: CASTLPTNYGYTF
size: NA
J: TRBJ1-2
D: NA
V: TRBV7-9
length: 13